Listed below are T cell receptor beta chains from one sample, sequenced in a study of T cells in Graves' hyperthyroidism and ophthalmopathy. MiXCR, applied by TCRdb to the multiplex PCR reads, yields one record per CDR3 protein. The table has 250,000 to 300,000 distinct CDR3 sequences, about 17% seen once. The sequenced material came from blood. The receptors here all came from an older woman with Graves' ophthalmopathy. Both conserved end residues are part of each CDR3. The order of the fields is CDR3 DNA, CDR3 protein, V gene, J gene, clone size, D gene. The D gene is left open where the match is weak. Size tells how often a clone was seen (once, few, many) or the class of an expanded clone, and some rows leave it out.

cdr3_nt: TGTGCCAGCAGGGGGGACACCCGAGATACGCAGTATTTT; cdr3_aa: CASRGDTRDTQYF; v_call: TRBV9; j_call: TRBJ2-3; clone_size: -; d_call: -
cdr3_nt: TGTGCCAGCAGCTTAGTCTCAGTAGTGAACACTGAAGCTTTCTTT; cdr3_aa: CASSLVSVVNTEAFF; v_call: TRBV7-8; j_call: TRBJ1-1; clone_size: many; d_call: -
cdr3_nt: TGCGCCAGCAGCCAAGATGCAGGGGGCGACACCGGGGAGCTGTTTTTT; cdr3_aa: CASSQDAGGDTGELFF; v_call: TRBV4-3; j_call: TRBJ2-2; clone_size: -; d_call: TRBD1
cdr3_nt: TGTGCCAGCAGCTACTGGACTAGGGACCTTGAGACCCAGTACTTC; cdr3_aa: CASSYWTRDLETQYF; v_call: TRBV7-8; j_call: TRBJ2-5; clone_size: few; d_call: TRBD2
cdr3_nt: TGTGCCAGCAGTACAATGGGACAGGACTTTTCCTACGAGCAGTACTTC; cdr3_aa: CASSTMGQDFSYEQYF; v_call: TRBV6-2/TRBV6-3; j_call: TRBJ2-7; clone_size: -; d_call: TRBD1
cdr3_nt: TGTGCCAGCAGCCCCGTCGCCGCGAACTATGGCTACACCTTC; cdr3_aa: CASSPVAANYGYTF; v_call: TRBV14; j_call: TRBJ1-2; clone_size: many; d_call: -
cdr3_nt: TGTGCCAGCTCCCCCCAGGGAACAACTAATGAAAAACTGTTTTTT; cdr3_aa: CASSPQGTTNEKLFF; v_call: TRBV3-1; j_call: TRBJ1-4; clone_size: few; d_call: -
cdr3_nt: TGTGCCAGCATTCTCTCTCTGGGCACTGAAGCTTTCTTT; cdr3_aa: CASILSLGTEAFF; v_call: TRBV6-1; j_call: TRBJ1-1; clone_size: many; d_call: -
cdr3_nt: TGTGCCAGCAGGGTTACTCGGGACATCACTCTGCCCTATAATTCACCCCTCCACTTT; cdr3_aa: CASRVTRDITLPYNSPLHF; v_call: TRBV6-1; j_call: TRBJ1-6; clone_size: -; d_call: -
cdr3_nt: TGTGCCAGCAGCTTAGCGGGCGACAATGAGCAGTTCTTC; cdr3_aa: CASSLAGDNEQFF; v_call: TRBV7-6; j_call: TRBJ2-1; clone_size: many; d_call: -
cdr3_nt: TGTGCCAGCAGGAAGACGACAGGGAGCCTTATCTACAATGAGCAGTTCTTC; cdr3_aa: CASRKTTGSLIYNEQFF; v_call: TRBV7-9; j_call: TRBJ2-1; clone_size: many; d_call: TRBD1
cdr3_nt: TGTGCCAGCAGCCGGTTTGGTGGGCGTACGAGCTATGGCTACACCTTC; cdr3_aa: CASSRFGGRTSYGYTF; v_call: TRBV12-3/TRBV12-4; j_call: TRBJ1-2; clone_size: many; d_call: -
cdr3_nt: TGCGGTGCTCCGACAGGGCATAGAAACACCATATATTTT; cdr3_aa: CGAPTGHRNTIYF; v_call: TRBV20-1; j_call: TRBJ1-3; clone_size: -; d_call: TRBD1
cdr3_nt: TGCAGTGCAAGGACGCAGGGGGCGAATCCCGGCTACACCTTC; cdr3_aa: CSARTQGANPGYTF; v_call: TRBV20-1; j_call: TRBJ1-2; clone_size: many; d_call: TRBD1
cdr3_nt: TGTGCCAGCAGTTACAGGGTCCGGGATTCACCCCTCCACTTT; cdr3_aa: CASSYRVRDSPLHF; v_call: TRBV6-2/TRBV6-3; j_call: TRBJ1-6; clone_size: few; d_call: -
cdr3_nt: TGCAGTGCTAGAGATCTCGAGACCCAGTACTTC; cdr3_aa: CSARDLETQYF; v_call: TRBV20-1; j_call: TRBJ2-5; clone_size: many; d_call: -
cdr3_nt: TGTGCCAGCAGCTTGAATAGCGGGGCCTACGAGCAGTACTTC; cdr3_aa: CASSLNSGAYEQYF; v_call: TRBV27; j_call: TRBJ2-7; clone_size: few; d_call: TRBD2
cdr3_nt: TGCGCCAGCAGCTCGGGACTAGCGGGAGGGCCGTCCGGTGAGACCCAGTACTTC; cdr3_aa: CASSSGLAGGPSGETQYF; v_call: TRBV5-1; j_call: TRBJ2-5; clone_size: -; d_call: TRBD2
cdr3_nt: TGTGCCATCCGAAATGCCGGGACTAGCGGGAGGAGCTCCTACAATGAGCAGTTCTTC; cdr3_aa: CAIRNAGTSGRSSYNEQFF; v_call: TRBV10-3; j_call: TRBJ2-1; clone_size: many; d_call: TRBD2
cdr3_nt: TGTGCCAGCTCACCATCTTTGGGGGCGAATTCACCCCTCCACTTT; cdr3_aa: CASSPSLGANSPLHF; v_call: TRBV18; j_call: TRBJ1-6; clone_size: many; d_call: -
cdr3_nt: TGTGCCAGCAGTCTGGGCCCGGGCAAATCTGGGGCCAACGTCCTGACTTTC; cdr3_aa: CASSLGPGKSGANVLTF; v_call: TRBV12-3/TRBV12-4; j_call: TRBJ2-6; clone_size: many; d_call: -
cdr3_nt: TGTGCCAGCAGCAAACCGGGACAGGTTAACTATGGCTACACCTTC; cdr3_aa: CASSKPGQVNYGYTF; v_call: TRBV11-2; j_call: TRBJ1-2; clone_size: many; d_call: TRBD1
cdr3_nt: TGTGCCAGCAGCTCATGGGACAGAAACAATGAGCAGTTCTTC; cdr3_aa: CASSSWDRNNEQFF; v_call: TRBV5-8; j_call: TRBJ2-1; clone_size: few; d_call: TRBD1
cdr3_nt: TGTGCCAGCAGCGAACTACCGGGACGGGCTAGCGAAAAACTGTTTTTT; cdr3_aa: CASSELPGRASEKLFF; v_call: TRBV5-4; j_call: TRBJ1-4; clone_size: -; d_call: -